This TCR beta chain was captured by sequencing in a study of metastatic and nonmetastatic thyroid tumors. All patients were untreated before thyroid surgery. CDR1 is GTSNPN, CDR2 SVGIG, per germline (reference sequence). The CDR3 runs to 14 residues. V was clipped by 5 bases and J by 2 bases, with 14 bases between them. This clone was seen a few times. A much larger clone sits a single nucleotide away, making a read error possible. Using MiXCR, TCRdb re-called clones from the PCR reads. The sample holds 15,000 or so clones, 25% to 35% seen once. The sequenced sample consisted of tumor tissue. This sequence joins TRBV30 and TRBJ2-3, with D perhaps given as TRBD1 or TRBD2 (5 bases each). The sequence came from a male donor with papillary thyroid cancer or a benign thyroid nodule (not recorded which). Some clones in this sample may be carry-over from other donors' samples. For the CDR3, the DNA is TGTGCCTGGTTGGTACGGGGCCACACAGATACGCAGTATTTT. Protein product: CAWLVRGHTDTQYF.